These 8 T cell receptor beta chains share one sample of origin, sequenced in a study of vaccination effects on CD4 cells after COVID-19. Before any sequencing was done, the ViraFEST assay used viral peptide pools to expand antigen-specific CD4+ T cells. Culturing for around 10 days preceded CD4+ T cell isolation. The cohort was immunized with two doses of either the BNT162b2 or mRNA-1273 vaccine. Repertoires were generated with immunoSEQ multiplex PCR, while TCRdb's copy carries only in-frame clones and drops some. The table records approximately 70,000 clones, around four fifths of them present only once. Which antigens these TCRs recognize remains unknown. Sequencing was performed on CD4+ T cells from PBMCs cultured with HCoV-OC43 spike peptides, taken after COVID-19 vaccination. Described subset: HCoV-OC43 spike overlapping peptide pool stimulation. The receptors here all came from a human donor who received a COVID-19 vaccine.

The rearrangement links TRBV19 to TRBJ2-5; D is undetermined. Trimming left V 2 bases short and J 5 bases short, with 12 bases between. The germline V gene has CDR1 LNHDA and CDR2 SQIVND (reference sequence). This CDR3 is built from 14 residues. CDR3 region: CASSIRHLFETQYF. The CDR3 DNA reads as TGTGCCAGTAGTATAAGGCACCTCTTTGAGACCCAGTACTTC.

The chain has TRBV5-1 and TRBJ1-1; D is perhaps TRBD1 (5 bases). This CDR3 spans 15 amino acids. The V and J ends lost 2 bases and 1 base respectively, with 12 bases between them. Per germline, CDR1 SGHRS and CDR2 YFSETQ. CDR3 sequence: CASSFSHGGNTEAFF. In nucleotides, the CDR3 is TGCGCCAGCAGCTTCTCACACGGGGGGAACACTGAAGCTTTCTTT.

This clone has only one observation. The V call is TRBV19, the J call TRBJ2-1; 9 bases line up with TRBD1. The CDR3 runs 18 residues. CDR1 LNHDA and CDR2 SQIVND come from the germline V gene (reference sequence). V lost 5 bases to trimming and J lost 6 bases; unmatched junction nucleotides: 17. CDR3 sequence reads: CASSGGTGRYILFNEQFF. The CDR3 coding sequence is TGTGCCAGTAGTGGGGGGACAGGGAGGTATATTTTATTCAATGAGCAGTTCTTC.

J is TRBJ2-7 and V is TRBV21-1; TRBD1 is the table's D call, not checked against the DNA. TRBV21-1 is a pseudogene. The CDR3 is 16 residues long. The DNA of the CDR3 is TGTGCCAGCAGCATGGCCCGACAGCAATGGTCCTACGAGCAGTACGTC. This codes for CASSMARQQWSYEQYV.

The gene calls are TRBV28 and TRBJ1-2; D unclear. Germline-derived CDR1 and CDR2 are MDHEN and SYDVKM. V dropped 5 bases and J dropped 1 base, with 23 bases sitting between them. CDR3 size: 18 residues. For the CDR3, the DNA is TGTGCCAGCAGTACCCGACGGGCCCGACTCGCGATTAACTATGGCTACACCTTC. This encodes CASSTRRARLAINYGYTF.

J is TRBJ1-4 and V is TRBV3-1 (or the pseudogene TRBV3-2); D is perhaps TRBD1 (5 bases). The CDR3 extends over 14 amino acids. Trimming took 0 bases from V and 11 from J, leaving 13 bases between them. In germline, CDR1 is LGHDT, CDR2 YNNKEL (reference sequence). The CDR3 DNA reads TGTGCCAGCAGCCAAGATCAGTCGAGACAGAAACTGTTTTTT. Protein sequence: CASSQDQSRQKLFF.

This rearrangement joins TRBV11-2 to TRBJ2-1; D ambiguous. V lost 4 bases, J lost 5 bases, and 21 bases lay in between. The V gene's germline CDR1 is SGHAT and CDR2 FQNNGV. The CDR3 contains 17 residues. The CDR3 is CASSSRPKTGSDNEQFF. The CDR3 DNA sequence: TGTGCCAGCAGCTCTAGGCCGAAGACCGGGTCGGACAATGAGCAGTTCTTC.

The chain links TRBV11-2 to TRBJ1-1; D uncertain. Germline assignment: CDR1 SGHAT and CDR2 FQNNGV. Trimming pared 4 bases from V and 2 bases from J, leaving 14 bases between. The CDR3 is 15 amino acids. The CDR3 here is CASSSPAHHNTEAFF. The CDR3 DNA reads TGTGCCAGCAGCTCCCCGGCACACCATAACACTGAAGCTTTCTTT.